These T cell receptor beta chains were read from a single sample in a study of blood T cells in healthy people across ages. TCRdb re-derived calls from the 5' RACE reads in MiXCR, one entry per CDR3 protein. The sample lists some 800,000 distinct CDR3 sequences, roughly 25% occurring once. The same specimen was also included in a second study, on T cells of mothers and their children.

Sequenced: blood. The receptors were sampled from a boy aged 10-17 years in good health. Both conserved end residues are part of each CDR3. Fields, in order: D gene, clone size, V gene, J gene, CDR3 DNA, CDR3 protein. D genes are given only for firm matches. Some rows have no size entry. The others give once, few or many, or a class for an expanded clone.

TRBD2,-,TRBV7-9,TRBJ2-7,TGTGCCAGCAGCCTGAACGCTGTAGCGGGAGGTTCCTACGTGCAGTACTTC,CASSLNAVAGGSYVQYF
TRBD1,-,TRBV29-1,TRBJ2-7,TGCAGCGTTGCGGACAGGGAAGTTTACGAGCAGTACTTC,CSVADREVYEQYF
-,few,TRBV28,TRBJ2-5,TGTGCCAGCAGTTTACAGGCCAGGGCAGAGACCCAGTACTTC,CASSLQARAETQYF
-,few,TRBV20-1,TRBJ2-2,TGCAGTGCCCGGGTCGCGAACACCGGGGAGCTGTTTTTT,CSARVANTGELFF
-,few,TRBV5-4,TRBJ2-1,TGTGCCAGCAGTTTGATCGCGGGACTCTCCTACAATGAGCAGTTCTTC,CASSLIAGLSYNEQFF
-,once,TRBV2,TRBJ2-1,TGTGCCGGCGTAAGAACAAGTCCCACCTCCTACAATGAGCAGTTCTTC,CAGVRTSPTSYNEQFF
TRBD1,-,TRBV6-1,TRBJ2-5,TGTGCCAGCAGTCGGGGCCAGGGGGTTATTCTATGGGAGACCCAGTACTTC,CASSRGQGVILWETQYF
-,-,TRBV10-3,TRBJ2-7,TGTGCCATCAATTCCGCATCGGGGTCCTACGAGCAGTACTTC,CAINSASGSYEQYF
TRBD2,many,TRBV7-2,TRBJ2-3,TGTGCCAGCGGTGATAGACTAGCGGGGGGGACCAACACAGATACGCAGTATTTT,CASGDRLAGGTNTDTQYF
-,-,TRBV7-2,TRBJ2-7,TGTGCCAGCAGTTTCGGGGCGGGGCCCACCTACGAGCAGTACTTC,CASSFGAGPTYEQYF
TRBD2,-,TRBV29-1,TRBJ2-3,TGCAGCGCAGCGGGAGTCGTTGATACGCAGTATTTT,CSAAGVVDTQYF
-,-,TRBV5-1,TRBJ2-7,TGCGCCAGCAGCTTGGATCCGGGGGCGACTTACGAGCAGTACTTC,CASSLDPGATYEQYF
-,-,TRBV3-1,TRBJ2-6,TGTGCCAGCAGCCAAGGGGCCCTCGGGGCCAACGTCCTGACTTTC,CASSQGALGANVLTF
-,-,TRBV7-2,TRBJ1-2,TGTGCCAGCAGCTTAGGGTTGGGCAGTCTGGGGGGCTACACCTTC,CASSLGLGSLGGYTF
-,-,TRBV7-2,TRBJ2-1,TGTGCCAGCAGCTTAATGAATGAGCAGTTCTTC,CASSLMNEQFF
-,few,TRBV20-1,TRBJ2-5,TGCAGTGCTAGAGGGCGGGGCCAAGAGACCCAGTACTTC,CSARGRGQETQYF
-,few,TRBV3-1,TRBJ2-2,TGTGCCAGCAGCCAAGAAGGGGCACAGAACACCGGGGAGCTGTTTTTT,CASSQEGAQNTGELFF
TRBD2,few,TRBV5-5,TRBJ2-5,TGTGCCAGCAGCTTGGCGTCTAGCGGGGTTTCAGAGACCCAGTACTTC,CASSLASSGVSETQYF
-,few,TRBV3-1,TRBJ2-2,TGTGCCAGCAGACCAATTTTACAAGGGGAGCTGTTTTTT,CASRPILQGELFF
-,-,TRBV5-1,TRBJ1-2,TGCGCCAGCAGCTTCGACAGTAACTATGACTACACCTTC,CASSFDSNYDYTF
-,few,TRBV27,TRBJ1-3,TGTGCCAGCAGTTTATCCGCCGGGACTGGAAACACCATATATTTT,CASSLSAGTGNTIYF
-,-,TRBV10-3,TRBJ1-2,TGTGCCATCAGTGAGTCGGGGGGTTCCGGCTATGGCTACACCTTC,CAISESGGSGYGYTF
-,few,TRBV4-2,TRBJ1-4,TGTGCCAGCAGCCAAGATCCGACATTGGGTAATGAAAAACTGTTTTTT,CASSQDPTLGNEKLFF
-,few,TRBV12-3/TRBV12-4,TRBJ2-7,TGTGCCAGCAGTTTTGGACTTGGCCTTGGCGAGCAGTACTTC,CASSFGLGLGEQYF
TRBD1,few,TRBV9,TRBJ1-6,TGTGCCAGCAGCGCCCTGGACAGGGATAATTCACCCCTCCACTTT,CASSALDRDNSPLHF
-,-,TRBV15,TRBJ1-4,TGTGCCACCAGCAGAGATGCTCAGGGGATAAATGAAAAACTGTTTTTT,CATSRDAQGINEKLFF
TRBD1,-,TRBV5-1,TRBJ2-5,TGCGCCAGCAGCTTGGCCCTACAGGGGAAAGGGGAGACCCAGTACTTC,CASSLALQGKGETQYF
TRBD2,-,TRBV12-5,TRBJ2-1,TGTGCTAGTGGTGCCGGACTAGCGGGGGGGCCGTTTGAGCAGTTCTTC,CASGAGLAGGPFEQFF
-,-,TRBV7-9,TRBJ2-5,TGTGCCAGCAGCTTAGGTTCCTATAGGGGAGAGACCCAGTACTTC,CASSLGSYRGETQYF
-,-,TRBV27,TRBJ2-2,TGTGCCAGCAGTCCCGTGGACCGGGGGGAGCTGTTTTTT,CASSPVDRGELFF
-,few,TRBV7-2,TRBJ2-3,TGTGCCAGCAGCTTGGACGGCTCCCCAGGGGGCACAGATACGCAGTATTTT,CASSLDGSPGGTDTQYF
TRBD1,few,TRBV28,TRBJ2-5,TGTGCCAGCAGGGGAGGACAGGGGAAGTCCTACGTGCAGTACTTC,CASRGGQGKSYVQYF
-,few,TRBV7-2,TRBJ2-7,TGTGCCAGCAGCTTATCAACCTCCTACGAGCAGTACTTC,CASSLSTSYEQYF
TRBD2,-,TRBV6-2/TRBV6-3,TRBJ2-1,TGTGCCAGCAGTTACTTGGGCCTAGCGGGCCCCCGGGTGGCCTACAATGAGCAGTTCTTC,CASSYLGLAGPRVAYNEQFF
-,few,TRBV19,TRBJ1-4,TGTGCCAGTAGTATCGCCGGGGTCGATGAAAAACTGTTTTTT,CASSIAGVDEKLFF
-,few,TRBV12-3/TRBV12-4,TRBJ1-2,TGTGCCAGCAGGGGACCTCCCGACGAGGGCTACACCTTC,CASRGPPDEGYTF
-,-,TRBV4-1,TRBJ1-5,TGCGCCAGCAGCCAACAAAATCAGCCCCAGCATTTT,CASSQQNQPQHF
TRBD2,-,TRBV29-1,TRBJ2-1,TGCAGCGTGGGGGAAACTAGCGGGAGGGCCGTTGTTGCAGGGTTTGAGCAGTTCTTC,CSVGETSGRAVVAGFEQFF
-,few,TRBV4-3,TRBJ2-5,TGCGCCAGCAGCCCCCTTTTACAAGAGACCCAGTACTTC,CASSPLLQETQYF
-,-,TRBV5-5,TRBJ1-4,TGTGCCAGCAGCTTGGATCTTCAGGGGACCCTTAATCGTCCCTCTTTT,CASSLDLQGTLNRPSF
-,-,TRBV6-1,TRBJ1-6,TGTGCCAGCAGGTGGGAAGGTAATTCACCCCTCCACTTT,CASRWEGNSPLHF
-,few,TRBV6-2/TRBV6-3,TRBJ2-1,TGTGCCACTGGGGCCCTATACAATGAGCAGTTCTTC,CATGALYNEQFF
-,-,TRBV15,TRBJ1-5,TGTGCCACCAGCAGCTGGACAGCCAATCAGCCCCAGCATTTT,CATSSWTANQPQHF
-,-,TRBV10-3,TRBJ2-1,TGTGCCATCAGTGGGTCAGGGACTGGTTCCTACAATGAGCAGTTCTTC,CAISGSGTGSYNEQFF
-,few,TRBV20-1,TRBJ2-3,TGCAGTGCGCCGGGGACAACTAGCACAGATACGCAGTATTTT,CSAPGTTSTDTQYF
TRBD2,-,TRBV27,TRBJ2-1,TGTGCCAGCAGAAGACTAGCGGGGGACAATGAGCAGTTCTTC,CASRRLAGDNEQFF
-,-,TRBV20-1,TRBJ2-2,TGCAGTGCCGCCCCCCCCGGTGTAGCGGAGAGCGGGGAGCTGTTTTTT,CSAAPPGVAESGELFF
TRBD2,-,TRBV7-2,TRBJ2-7,TGTGCCAGCAGCACTCGGACTAGCGGGAGCTCCGAGCAGTACTTC,CASSTRTSGSSEQYF
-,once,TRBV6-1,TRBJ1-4,TGTGCCAGCAGTGGACAGCAAAAACTGTTTTTT,CASSGQQKLFF
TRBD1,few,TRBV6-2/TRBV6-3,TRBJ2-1,TGTGCCAGCACCCCCGGGACAGGGGAGAGTAACTACAATGAGCAGTTCTTC,CASTPGTGESNYNEQFF
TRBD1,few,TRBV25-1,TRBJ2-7,TGTGCCAGCAGTGCATGGGACAGCGAAGCCTACGAGCAGTACTTC,CASSAWDSEAYEQYF
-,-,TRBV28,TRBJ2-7,TGTGCCAGCTCGGGACATAGCTCCTACGAGCAGTACTTC,CASSGHSSYEQYF
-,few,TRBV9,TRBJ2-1,TGCGCCAGCAGCGCCTCGGACGGGTACAATGAGCAGTTCTTC,CASSASDGYNEQFF
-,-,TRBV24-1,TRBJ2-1,TGTGCCACCACACCCGACCGCGAGCAGTTCTTC,CATTPDREQFF